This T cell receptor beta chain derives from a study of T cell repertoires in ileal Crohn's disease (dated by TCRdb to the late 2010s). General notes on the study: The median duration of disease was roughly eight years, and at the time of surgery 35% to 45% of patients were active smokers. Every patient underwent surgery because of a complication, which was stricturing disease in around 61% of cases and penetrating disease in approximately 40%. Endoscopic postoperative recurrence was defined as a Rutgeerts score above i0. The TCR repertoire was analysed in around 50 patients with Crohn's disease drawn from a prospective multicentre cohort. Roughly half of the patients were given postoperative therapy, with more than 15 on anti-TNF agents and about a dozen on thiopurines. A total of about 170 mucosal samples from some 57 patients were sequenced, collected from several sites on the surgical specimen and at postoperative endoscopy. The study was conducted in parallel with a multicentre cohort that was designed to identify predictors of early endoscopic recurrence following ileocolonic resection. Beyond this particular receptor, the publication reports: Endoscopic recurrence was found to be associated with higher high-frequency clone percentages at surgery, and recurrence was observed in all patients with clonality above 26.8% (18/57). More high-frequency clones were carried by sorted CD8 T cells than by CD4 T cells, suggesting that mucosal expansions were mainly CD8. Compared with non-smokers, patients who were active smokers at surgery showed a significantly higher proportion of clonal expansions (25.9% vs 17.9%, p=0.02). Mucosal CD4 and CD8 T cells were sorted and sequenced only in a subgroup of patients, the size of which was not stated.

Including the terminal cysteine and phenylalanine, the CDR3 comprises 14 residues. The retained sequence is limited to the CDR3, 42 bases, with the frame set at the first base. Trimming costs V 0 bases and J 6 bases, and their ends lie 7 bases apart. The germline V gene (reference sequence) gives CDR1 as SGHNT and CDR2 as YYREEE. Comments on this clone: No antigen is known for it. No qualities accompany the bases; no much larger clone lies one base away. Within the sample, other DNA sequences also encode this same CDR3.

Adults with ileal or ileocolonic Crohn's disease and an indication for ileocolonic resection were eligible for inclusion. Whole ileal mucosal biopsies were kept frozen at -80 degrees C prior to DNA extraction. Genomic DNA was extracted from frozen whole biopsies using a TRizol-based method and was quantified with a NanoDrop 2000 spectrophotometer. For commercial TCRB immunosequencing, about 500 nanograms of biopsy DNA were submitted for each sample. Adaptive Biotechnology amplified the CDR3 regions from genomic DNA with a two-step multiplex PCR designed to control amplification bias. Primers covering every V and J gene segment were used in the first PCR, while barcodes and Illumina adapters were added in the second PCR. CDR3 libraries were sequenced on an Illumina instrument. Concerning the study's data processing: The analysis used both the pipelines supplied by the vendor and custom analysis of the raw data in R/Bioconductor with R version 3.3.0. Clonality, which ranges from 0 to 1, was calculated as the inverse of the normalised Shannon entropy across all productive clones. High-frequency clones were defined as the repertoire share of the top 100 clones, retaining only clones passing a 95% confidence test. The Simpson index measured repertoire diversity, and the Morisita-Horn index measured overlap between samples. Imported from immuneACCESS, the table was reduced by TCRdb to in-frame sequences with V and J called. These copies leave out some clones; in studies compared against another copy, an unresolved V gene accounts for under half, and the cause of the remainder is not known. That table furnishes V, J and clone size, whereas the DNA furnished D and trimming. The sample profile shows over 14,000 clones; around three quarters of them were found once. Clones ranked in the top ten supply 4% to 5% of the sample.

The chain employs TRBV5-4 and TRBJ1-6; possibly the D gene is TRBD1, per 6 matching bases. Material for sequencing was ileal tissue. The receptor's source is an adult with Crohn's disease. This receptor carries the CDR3 CASSLDRVNSPLHF. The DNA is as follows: TGTGCCAGCAGCTTGGACAGGGTTAATTCACCCCTCCACTTT.